This T cell receptor beta chain was documented in a study of T cells in Graves' hyperthyroidism and ophthalmopathy. Germline CDR1 LNHDA, CDR2 SQIVND (reference sequence). CDR3 size: 15 residues. V dropped 5 bases and J dropped 5 bases, with 16 bases sitting between them. Amplified TCR beta CDR3 regions came from RNA transcripts. The HTBI primer set was used in a first-round RT-PCR of the TCR CDR3. TCRdb redid the calling of the multiplex PCR reads with MiXCR, one entry per CDR3 protein. The profile shows hundreds of thousands of distinct CDR3 sequences, over 15% of them singletons. Sequencing was performed on blood. The origin of this receptor is a woman between 45 and 65 years old with Graves' hyperthyroidism that later progressed to Graves' ophthalmopathy. This rearrangement joins TRBV19 to TRBJ2-4, with a weak D call TRBD2 (5 bases). The CDR3 spells CASSSPRAGENIQYF. In DNA form, the CDR3 reads TGTGCCAGTAGTTCCCCCCGGGCGGGCGAAAACATTCAGTACTTC.